The 5 T cell receptor beta chains in this list originate from one sample, sequenced in a study of shared clonotypes between healthy human individuals. Libraries were prepared by immunoSEQ multiplex PCR; TCRdb keeps only in-frame clonotypes and omits some of them. The data hold about 1.1 million clones, with 75% to 80% observed a single time. The sequenced sample was memory CD4+ T cells from PBMCs. Subset of the sample: CD45RA-negative fraction. The receptors shown here come from a man aged 18-30 years in good health. Some clones in this sample may be carry-over from other donors' samples.

This clone was seen once. CDR3 amino acids: CASSSSGTGEKLFF. The CDR3 DNA reads as TGTGCCAGCAGCTCTTCCGGGACAGGGGAGAAACTGTTTTTT. V and J are TRBV7-2 and TRBJ1-4, with 10 bases that match TRBD1. Per germline, CDR1 SGHTA and CDR2 FQGNSA. The CDR3 runs 14 residues. The junction had 7 bases not matched to a gene; V was cut back by 4 bases and J by 11 bases.

The genes are TRBV4-3 and TRBJ2-3, with a possible D match to TRBD1 (6 bases). CDR3 length equals 16 residues. The V and J ends lost 1 base and 4 bases respectively, with 15 bases between them. Per the germline V gene, CDR1 is LGHNA and CDR2 is YSLEER. The CDR3 DNA reads TGCGCCAGCAGCCAAGCCCTAACAGGGATCGCAGATACGCAGTATTTT. This gives the protein CASSQALTGIADTQYF.

V and J are TRBV18 and TRBJ1-5; 8 bases line up with TRBD1. CDR3 length equals 16 residues. CDR1 is KGHSH, CDR2 LQKENI, per germline. V was clipped by 4 bases and J by 4 bases; unmatched bases: 9. DNA of the CDR3: TGTGCCAGCTCACTATTTTACAGGGGGGAGAATCAGCCCCAGCATTTT. It translates to CASSLFYRGENQPQHF.

V gene TRBV5-6 combines with J gene TRBJ2-7; a weak D match, TRBD1 (5 bases). Per the germline V gene, CDR1 is SGHDT and CDR2 is YYEEEE. V lost 0 bases to trimming and J lost 5 bases, with 9 bases between them. This CDR3 has 13 residues. The CDR3 region has the DNA TGTGCCAGCAGCTTGGCCCCCAGGGACGAGCAGTACTTC. Translation: CASSLAPRDEQYF.

The V call is TRBV7-3, the J call TRBJ2-3; a possible D gene is TRBD2 (5 bases). Trimming shortened V by 3 bases and J by 6 bases, and 13 bases separated the two germline ends. Germline V gives CDR1 SGHTA, CDR2 FQGTGA. The CDR3 loop spans 14 amino acids. The CDR3 DNA reads TGTGCCAGCAGCTTGGGAGTTTCGGCTGATACGCAGTATTTT. Translated: CASSLGVSADTQYF. The whole variable domain, remainder taken from reference TRBV7-3 and TRBJ2-3, is GAGVSQTPSNKVTEKGKYVELRCDPISGHTALYWYRQSLGQGPEFLIYFQGTGAADDSGLPNDRFFAVRPEGSVSTLKIQRTERGDSAVYLCASSLGVSADTQYFGPGTRLTVL.